Listed below are T cell receptor beta chains from one sample, sequenced in a study of spatial heterogeneity in lung cancer. TCRdb analysed the 5' RACE reads with MiXCR anew, one entry per CDR3 protein. In the table there are more than 65,000 distinct CDR3 sequences, approximately 8% of which are singletons. The sample consisted of PBMCs, taken at surgery. The receptors come from a male donor with early-stage non-small cell lung cancer. CDR3s include the opening cysteine and the closing phenylalanine or tryptophan. Fields, in order: J gene, V gene, CDR3 protein.

J gene: TRBJ2-7; V gene: TRBV20-1; CDR3 protein: CSARRTSGPPSEQYF
J gene: TRBJ2-7; V gene: TRBV20-1; CDR3 protein: CSAKGVDRPPYEQYF
J gene: TRBJ1-2; V gene: TRBV19; CDR3 protein: CATAAEGVNYGYTF
J gene: TRBJ2-7; V gene: TRBV5-1; CDR3 protein: CASSLEGAALSYEQYF
J gene: TRBJ2-4; V gene: TRBV10-2; CDR3 protein: CATRGAGENIQYF
J gene: TRBJ1-1; V gene: TRBV20-1; CDR3 protein: CSAREEGRDTEAFF
J gene: TRBJ2-1; V gene: TRBV24-1; CDR3 protein: CATSDPTDRTNEQFF
J gene: TRBJ2-5; V gene: TRBV20-1; CDR3 protein: CSAPPVRGLQETQYF
J gene: TRBJ1-5; V gene: TRBV29-1; CDR3 protein: CSVELAGFNQPQHF
J gene: TRBJ2-1; V gene: TRBV6-2/TRBV6-3; CDR3 protein: CASTELAGGNNEQFF
J gene: TRBJ1-2; V gene: TRBV10-3; CDR3 protein: CAISPYREGYTF
J gene: TRBJ1-6; V gene: TRBV9; CDR3 protein: CASSVNSYNSPLHF
J gene: TRBJ2-3; V gene: TRBV11-2; CDR3 protein: CASSLGNTDTQYF
J gene: TRBJ2-7; V gene: TRBV2; CDR3 protein: CASSEAHRLAGGGEYF
J gene: TRBJ1-4; V gene: TRBV29-1; CDR3 protein: CSVIRRVLEKLFF
J gene: TRBJ1-2; V gene: TRBV20-1; CDR3 protein: CSAAAKRGGYTF
J gene: TRBJ2-7; V gene: TRBV11-2; CDR3 protein: CASSPSQGPYEQYF
J gene: TRBJ2-2; V gene: TRBV3-1; CDR3 protein: CASRRTGENTGELFF
J gene: TRBJ1-5; V gene: TRBV9; CDR3 protein: CASSALEGHQPQHF
J gene: TRBJ1-1; V gene: TRBV5-1; CDR3 protein: CASSSLMGMSTEAFF
J gene: TRBJ1-6; V gene: TRBV5-1; CDR3 protein: CASSPDGPDNSPLHF
J gene: TRBJ2-1; V gene: TRBV4-1; CDR3 protein: CASSRQFPGPLNEQFF
J gene: TRBJ2-1; V gene: TRBV5-5; CDR3 protein: CASSQGRINEQFF
J gene: TRBJ1-2; V gene: TRBV9; CDR3 protein: CASSVATRFPIRYTF
J gene: TRBJ1-2; V gene: TRBV6-2/TRBV6-3; CDR3 protein: CASSFGRNYGYTF
J gene: TRBJ2-1; V gene: TRBV11-2; CDR3 protein: CASSLDRDSWEEQFF
J gene: TRBJ2-5; V gene: TRBV7-8; CDR3 protein: CASSYNTGGETQYF
J gene: TRBJ1-1; V gene: TRBV20-1; CDR3 protein: CSARAPAAPMGNTEAFF
J gene: TRBJ1-1; V gene: TRBV28; CDR3 protein: CASSLAVEAFF
J gene: TRBJ1-5; V gene: TRBV25-1; CDR3 protein: CASSGAVGGDQPQHF
J gene: TRBJ1-2; V gene: TRBV24-1; CDR3 protein: CATSQAEANYGYTF
J gene: TRBJ2-1; V gene: TRBV29-1; CDR3 protein: CSVDGTLVNEQFF
J gene: TRBJ2-1; V gene: TRBV14; CDR3 protein: CASSQDLGLASYNEQFF
J gene: TRBJ2-1; V gene: TRBV20-1; CDR3 protein: CSAPLRTGRDYNEQFF
J gene: TRBJ2-1; V gene: TRBV6-5; CDR3 protein: CASSSFEGANNEQFF
J gene: TRBJ2-3; V gene: TRBV5-1; CDR3 protein: CASSLARGQWSTDTQYF
J gene: TRBJ2-1; V gene: TRBV23-1; CDR3 protein: CASSRHGQGSYNEQFF
J gene: TRBJ2-7; V gene: TRBV29-1; CDR3 protein: CSVRTSGSLYEQYF
J gene: TRBJ2-7; V gene: TRBV10-3; CDR3 protein: CAISVGPEGAYEQYF
J gene: TRBJ1-2; V gene: TRBV7-9; CDR3 protein: CASSQDGNYGYTF
J gene: TRBJ2-2; V gene: TRBV9; CDR3 protein: CASSTPGVNTGELFF
J gene: TRBJ2-6; V gene: TRBV7-9; CDR3 protein: CASGGVGGANVLTF
J gene: TRBJ1-6; V gene: TRBV20-1; CDR3 protein: CSARDLGPSFHF
J gene: TRBJ2-1; V gene: TRBV12-3/TRBV12-4; CDR3 protein: CASSPSAGGYNEQFF
J gene: TRBJ1-5; V gene: TRBV20-1; CDR3 protein: CSAGDSSQPQHF
J gene: TRBJ2-7; V gene: TRBV27; CDR3 protein: CASSFVGYEQYF
J gene: TRBJ1-2; V gene: TRBV19; CDR3 protein: CASRGLEGYTF
J gene: TRBJ2-1; V gene: TRBV19; CDR3 protein: CASSTRAGGGYNEQFF
J gene: TRBJ2-7; V gene: TRBV7-2; CDR3 protein: CASSSDPLYEQYF
J gene: TRBJ1-1; V gene: TRBV6-2/TRBV6-3; CDR3 protein: CASSYAVWNTEAFF
J gene: TRBJ1-1; V gene: TRBV12-3/TRBV12-4; CDR3 protein: CASSSGSTEAFF
J gene: TRBJ2-1; V gene: TRBV29-1; CDR3 protein: CSAAGRASYNEQFF